In this sample, the clone carrying this T cell receptor beta chain turned up many times. Its antigen is not identified. The data were obtained in a study of metastatic and nonmetastatic thyroid tumors. Study as a whole: Malignant thyroid and benign thyroid patients provided blood and tumor or nodule tissue whose repertoires were compared. Study outcomes and limitations: Significantly higher TCR beta diversity was reportedly seen in malignant thyroid tumors than benign nodules, in blood and tumor.

The V and J ends lost 6 bases and 4 bases respectively, with 9 bases between them. The CDR3 is made up of 11 amino acids. From germline, CDR1 is DFQATT and CDR2 SNEGSKA (reference sequence). Every patient underwent thyroid surgery untreated. Via MiXCR, TCRdb re-called the PCR reads. The table lists 55,000 or so clones, under 20% of them singletons. The rearrangement links TRBV20-1 to TRBJ1-2; the D is unclear. This TCR was recovered from a female donor with papillary thyroid cancer or a benign thyroid nodule (not recorded which). Some clones in this sample may be carry-over from other donors' samples. Sequencing input: blood. In DNA form, the CDR3 reads TGCAGTGCCCTAGACACCTATGGCTACACCTTC. Amino acid sequence: CSALDTYGYTF.